This T cell receptor (beta chain) is drawn from a study of regulatory T cells in long-lasting Graves disease. Study-level findings and limits: Persistent Graves' patients showed a TCR diversity that was lower than that of newly diagnosed ones. Under persistent disease, TRBV28, TRBJ1-2 and TRBJ2-5 were used preferentially.

Remarks on this clonotype: Its antigen is unknown.

CDR3 regions were amplified by Arm-PCR using iRepertoire HTBI primers to build TCR beta libraries. As processed by the authors: Looking across samples, the authors found under 70 TRBV and 14 to 15 TRBJ segments. TCRdb fed the multiplex PCR reads into MiXCR, producing one record per CDR3 protein. The V and J calls were determined by TCRdb, not by the authors. Of 400,000 to 450,000 distinct CDR3 sequences detected, roughly 17% appear once; the ten largest clones hold about 10%. Described time point: newly diagnosed GD, antithyroid drugs for less than 3 months. Extracted PBMC RNA gave rise to the TCR library. This CDR3 is built from 15 residues. The ends were cut back, 0 bases at V and 4 bases at J, with 11 bases in the middle. The germline CDR1 and CDR2 sequences are SGHNT and YYREEE (reference sequence). The same data also went into a second study, on T cells in Graves' hyperthyroidism and ophthalmopathy. That paper notes: Also found in blood were most expanded thyroid clonotypes above 0.001.

Sequenced here: peripheral blood mononuclear cells (PBMCs), sampled at new diagnosis, from a patient treated with antithyroid drugs. The sequence was collected from a woman in her 30s with Graves disease. The chain uses TRBV5-4 and TRBJ2-4; possible D gene TRBD1, 5 bases. The CDR3 region has the DNA TGTGCCAGCAGCTTGGACCCACAGGTTAAAAACATTCAGTACTTC. Translated: CASSLDPQVKNIQYF.